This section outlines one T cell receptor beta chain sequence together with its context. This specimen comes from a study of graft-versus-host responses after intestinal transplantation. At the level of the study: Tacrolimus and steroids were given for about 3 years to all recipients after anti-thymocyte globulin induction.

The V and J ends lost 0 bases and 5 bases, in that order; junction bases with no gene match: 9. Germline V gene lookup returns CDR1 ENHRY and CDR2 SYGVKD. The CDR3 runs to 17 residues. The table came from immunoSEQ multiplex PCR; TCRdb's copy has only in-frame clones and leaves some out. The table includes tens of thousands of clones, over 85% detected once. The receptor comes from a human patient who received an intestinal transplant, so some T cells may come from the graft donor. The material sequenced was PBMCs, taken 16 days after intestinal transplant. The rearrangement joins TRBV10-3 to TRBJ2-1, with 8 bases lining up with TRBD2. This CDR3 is CAISESISSGTHNEQFF. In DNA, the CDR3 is TGTGCCATCAGTGAGTCTATAAGTAGCGGGACCCACAATGAGCAGTTCTTC.